This TCR beta chain stems from a study of cytomegalovirus exposure and HLA in healthy donors. General observations from the study: Previous analysis showed most TCR beta V segments were productive about 90% or about 30% of the time. The study designated fewer than 200 TCR beta chains cytomegalovirus-associated. HLA alleles showed associations with fewer than 20,000 TCR beta sequences in a later analysis, at a 0.05 false discovery rate. Later analysis demonstrated an association between a missense DCLRE1C variant and TCR beta V- and J-gene trimming.

A remark on this clone: Its specificity is unknown.

PCR was performed using 60 Vbeta and 13 Jbeta primers. Clones were sequenced by immunoSEQ multiplex PCR, and TCRdb holds only the in-frame ones, with some missing. The sample carries 70,000 or so clones, 70% to 90% recorded once. Between the trimmed V and J ends, which lost 3 bases and 0 bases, there was a span of 9 bases. Germline V gives CDR1 SEHNR, CDR2 FQNEAQ (reference sequence). The length of the CDR3 is 15 residues. The sample taken for sequencing was PBMCs. The sequence derives from a woman in her 30s in good health and CMV-seronegative. The gene calls are TRBV7-9 and TRBJ1-3, with D unresolved. CDR3 loop: CASSFEESSGNTIYF. CDR3 DNA sequence: TGTGCCAGCAGCTTTGAGGAGAGCTCTGGAAACACCATATATTTT.